This entry is about one TCR beta chain. This sample was taken from a study of OX40 agonist ivuxolimab in advanced cancers. Looking at the study overall: With ivuxolimab, an agonistic anti-OX40 (CD134) antibody, patients were treated.

V was cut by 2 bases and J by 8 bases, with 22 bases left in between. The CDR3 contains 17 residues. TCRdb's copy holds only in-frame clones and misses some; the assay was immunoSEQ multiplex PCR. This sample has approximately 65,000 clones, with around 88% found just once. Here the sequenced sample was CD4+ or CD8+ T cells sorted from blood, taken in a trial of the OX40 agonist ivuxolimab. The J gene is TRBJ2-1, the V gene TRBV23-1, with D perhaps assigned TRBD1 or TRBD2 (5 bases each). TRBV23-1 is known as an ORF, though its function is uncertain. The TCR originated in an adult with an advanced solid tumor such as melanoma, head and neck, liver or kidney cancer. The CDR3 reads CASSQIPRALQRYEQFF. In DNA, the CDR3 is TGCGCCAGCAGTCAAATCCCCAGGGCCTTACAGCGGTATGAGCAGTTCTTC.